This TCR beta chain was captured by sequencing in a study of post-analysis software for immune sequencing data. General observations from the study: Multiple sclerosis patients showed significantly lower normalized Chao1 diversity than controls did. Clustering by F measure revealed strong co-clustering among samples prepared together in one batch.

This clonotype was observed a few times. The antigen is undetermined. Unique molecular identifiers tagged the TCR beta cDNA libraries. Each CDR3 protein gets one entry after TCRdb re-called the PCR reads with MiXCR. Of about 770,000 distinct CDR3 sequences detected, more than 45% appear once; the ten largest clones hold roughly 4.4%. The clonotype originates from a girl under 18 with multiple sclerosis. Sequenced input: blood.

CDR3 amino acids: CSVEDEVNNEQFF. The CDR3 DNA reads TGCAGCGTTGAAGATGAAGTGAATAATGAGCAGTTCTTC. J is TRBJ2-1 and V is TRBV29-1; the D is unclear. Germline assignment: CDR1 SQVTM and CDR2 ANQGSEA. V was trimmed by 0 bases and J by 7 bases, leaving 10 bases between them. The CDR3 has 13 residues.